The clone carrying this T cell receptor beta chain was picked up one time. Its target is unknown. Method: immunoSEQ multiplex PCR; TCRdb's copy keeps in-frame clones and lacks some. The sample includes 9,500 to 14,000 clones, about 85% seen only once; the top ten take about 86%. This record comes from a study of STAT3 mutations in large granular lymphocyte leukemia. Whole-study results and caveats: Every T-cell large granular lymphocyte leukemia patient had at least one immunodominant TCR beta clonotype. In several patients, dominant TCR clone burden exceeded STAT3 mutant burden.

The CDR3 totals 14 residues. V was clipped by 6 bases and J by 1 base, with 13 bases between them. Looked up from germline, CDR1 is MNHEY and CDR2 is SVGAGI. This sequence originates from a man at least 80 years old with T-cell large granular lymphocyte leukemia. Some clones in this sample may be carry-over from other donors' samples. The chain employs TRBV6-5 and TRBJ2-7; possibly TRBD1 for D (6 bases). The sample comprised peripheral blood mononuclear cells. The CDR3 DNA follows: TGTGCCAGCAGGACAGGACCGGATTCCTACGAGCAGTACTTC. It yields the protein CASRTGPDSYEQYF.